One and the same sample provided the 25 T cell receptor beta chains below, sequenced in a study of beta chain features in type 1 diabetes. Findings and limits, study-wide: Moderately but significantly shorter TCRB CDR3s were found in Type 1 diabetes patients in all four CD4+ subsets.

Since all of the isolated RNA was reverse transcribed, expressed TCRB transcripts were what got sequenced. Sequencing was performed with immunoSEQ multiplex PCR; in TCRdb, only in-frame clones are kept and a portion is missing. The sample holds about 170,000 clones; 6% to 9% are singletons and the top ten take around 0.5%. Antigens of these TCRs are unknown. The specimen was central memory CD4+ T cells from blood. The receptor set was obtained from a man aged 18 to 35 with type 1 diabetes.

This clone was seen a handful of times. The V and J genes are TRBV7-2 and TRBJ1-4; D is uncertain. Trimming took 1 base from V and 5 from J, leaving 5 bases between them. From germline, CDR1 is SGHTA and CDR2 FQGNSA. The CDR3 totals 13 residues. The CDR3 region is CASSLGQNEKLFF. The CDR3 nucleotides read TGTGCCAGCAGCTTAGGCCAGAATGAAAAACTGTTTTTT.

V gene TRBV18 combines with J gene TRBJ2-3; TRBD1 agrees at 11 bases. V shed 3 bases and J 0 bases; nucleotides not matched to a gene: 2. Germline CDR1 reads KGHSH; CDR2 reads LQKENI. This CDR3 is built from 16 residues. The CDR3 is CASSPRDRGSTDTQYF. Written as DNA, the CDR3 is TGTGCCAGCTCACCCCGGGACAGGGGGAGCACAGATACGCAGTATTTT.

The chain has TRBV4-2 and TRBJ1-2; 9 nucleotides line up with TRBD1. Germline CDR1 is LGHNA and CDR2 is YNFKEQ. There are 16 residues in the CDR3. Trimming removed 0 bases from V and 2 bases from J; junction bases left unmatched: 4. Here the CDR3 DNA reads TGTGCCAGCAGCCAAGAAGGGACAGGGTCGAACTATGGCTACACCTTC. Protein: CASSQEGTGSNYGYTF.

This clone has only a few counts. The rearrangement joins TRBV10-2 to TRBJ2-3, with D maybe TRBD2 (5 bases). The CDR3 is 15 amino acids. The V gene's germline CDR1 is WSHSY and CDR2 SAAADI. V gave up 4 bases and J gave up 1 base, with 12 bases separating them. The CDR3: CASSGSVGGTDTQYF. As DNA, the CDR3 is TGCGCCAGCAGTGGGAGTGTGGGAGGCACAGATACGCAGTATTTT.

The rearrangement links TRBV30 to TRBJ2-3, with 14 bases that match TRBD2. The V and J ends lost 6 bases and 4 bases, in that order; junction bases with no gene match: 3. CDR1 GTSNPN and CDR2 SVGIG come from the germline V gene (reference sequence). The CDR3 is made up of 14 amino acids. The chain's CDR3 is CACSTSGGADTQYF. The CDR3 DNA follows: TGTGCCTGCTCGACTAGCGGGGGGGCAGATACGCAGTATTTT.

This sequence joins TRBV1 and TRBJ2-1; the D segment call TRBD2 is taken from the table without a DNA check. TRBV1 is labeled a pseudogene. This CDR3 comprises 16 residues. CDR3 amino acids: CTSSQESTSGISEQFF. The CDR3, as DNA: TGCACCAGCAGCCAAGAGAGCACTAGCGGGATTTCTGAGCAGTTCTTC.

This sequence joins TRBV28 and TRBJ1-2; 7 bases agree with TRBD1. From germline, CDR1 is MDHEN and CDR2 SYDVKM. The CDR3 runs to 13 residues. V was clipped by 6 bases and J by 5 bases; unmatched bases: 6. The CDR3, as DNA: TGTGCCAGCAGCCAGGGCAGGGGGTATGGCTACACCTTC. Amino acid sequence: CASSQGRGYGYTF.

This sequence joins TRBV18 and TRBJ1-1, with D uncertain. The length of the CDR3 is 15 residues. V lost 4 bases to trimming and J lost 6 bases, with 18 bases between them. CDR1 and CDR2 (germline): KGHSH, LQKENI. The CDR3: CASSLLATKEAEAFF. In DNA, the CDR3 is TGTGCCAGCTCACTCCTAGCTACAAAGGAGGCTGAAGCTTTCTTT.

The sample holds a few counts of this clone. This chain joins TRBV5-6 and TRBJ2-1; 11 nucleotides line up with TRBD2. Germline loops: CDR1 SGHDT, CDR2 YYEEEE. Trimming took 0 bases from V and 4 from J; bases not matched to a gene: 6. The length of the CDR3 is 17 residues. CDR3 sequence: CASSLGLAGGSYNEQFF. CDR3 nucleotides: TGTGCCAGCAGCTTGGGGCTAGCGGGAGGATCTTACAATGAGCAGTTCTTC.

This clone appeared a few times. The chain links TRBV28 to TRBJ2-3, with 12 bases aligning to TRBD2. The CDR3 loop spans 17 amino acids. Germline-derived CDR1 and CDR2 are MDHEN and SYDVKM. The junction had 7 bases not matched to a gene; V was cut back by 3 bases and J by 3 bases. In DNA form, the CDR3 reads TGTGCCAGCAGTTTGGGCCTAGCGGGAGGGCCGACAGATACGCAGTATTTT. Translation gives CASSLGLAGGPTDTQYF.

The table lists this clone with a few counts. This chain joins TRBV28 and TRBJ2-7, with TRBD2 identical over 11 bases. The ends lost 6 bases at V and 5 bases at J; junction bases unmatched: 6. This CDR3 region has 14 residues. CDR1 and CDR2 (germline): MDHEN, SYDVKM. The CDR3 region has the DNA TGTGCCAGCAGATCGACTAGCGGGACGAACGAGCAGTACTTC. This gives the protein CASRSTSGTNEQYF.

This rearrangement joins TRBV7-2 to TRBJ2-3, with 7 nucleotides matching TRBD2. The length of the CDR3 is 15 residues. The J segment lost 5 bases and the V segment lost 3 bases, leaving 8 bases of the junction unmatched. Germline V gives CDR1 SGHTA, CDR2 FQGNSA. In nucleotides, the CDR3 is TGTGCCAGCAGCTTTTTCGAGCGGGATGGAGATACGCAGTATTTT. As protein: CASSFFERDGDTQYF.

This clone was found a few times. The chain couples TRBV5-4 to TRBJ2-6; 10 bases map to TRBD1. The trim removed 4 bases at V and 0 bases at J, leaving 13 bases unmatched. This CDR3 contains 20 residues. From germline, CDR1 is SGHNT and CDR2 YYREEE (reference sequence). The CDR3 protein is CASSVPTGGGPNSGANVLTF. For the CDR3, the DNA is TGTGCCAGCAGCGTTCCGACAGGGGGCGGTCCAAACTCTGGGGCCAACGTCCTGACTTTC. Drawing the rest from reference TRBV5-4 and TRBJ2-6, the complete variable domain is ETGVTQSPTHLIKTRGQQVTLRCSSQSGHNTVSWYQQALGQGPQFIFQYYREEENGRGNFPPRFSGLQFPNYSSELNVNALELDDSALYLCASSVPTGGGPNSGANVLTFGAGSRLTVL.

V gene TRBV4-1 combines with J gene TRBJ1-4; unclear D gene. The CDR3 sequence is 14 residues long. Trimming shortened V by 4 bases and J by 2 bases, and 8 bases separated the two germline ends. Germline values: CDR1 MGHRA, CDR2 YSYEKL. The CDR3 sequence: CASSRQVTNEKLFF. The CDR3 DNA reads as TGCGCCAGCAGCCGGCAGGTTACTAATGAAAAACTGTTTTTT.

V and J are TRBV28 and TRBJ2-7; 8 bases match TRBD2. There are 15 residues in the CDR3. The junction had 9 bases not matched to a gene; V was cut back by 5 bases and J by 3 bases. CDR1 and CDR2 (germline): MDHEN, SYDVKM. CDR3 amino acids: CASSPQSRGGYEQYF. The CDR3 DNA is TGTGCCAGCAGTCCCCAAAGTCGGGGGGGCTACGAGCAGTACTTC.

The rearrangement joins TRBV28 to TRBJ1-1; D is perhaps TRBD1 (5 bases). V was cut by 5 bases and J by 6 bases, with 16 bases left in between. CDR3 size: 14 residues. Germline CDR1 reads MDHEN; CDR2 reads SYDVKM. CDR3 DNA: TGTGCCAGCAGTCCCGGACACAGGCGCGCTGAAGCTTTCTTT. Translating it yields CASSPGHRRAEAFF.

V usage is TRBV18 and J usage is TRBJ1-5; possible D gene TRBD1, 6 bases. CDR3 length: 14 amino acids. The germline V and J ends were trimmed by 4 bases and 5 bases, with 12 bases remaining between them. In germline, CDR1 is KGHSH, CDR2 LQKENI. CDR3 loop: CASSRGQNDQPQHF. The CDR3 DNA sequence: TGTGCCAGCTCACGAGGACAGAACGATCAGCCCCAGCATTTT.

This rearrangement joins TRBV2 to TRBJ1-5; possibly TRBD1 for D (6 bases). CDR3 length equals 14 residues. CDR1 and CDR2 from the germline V gene are SNHLY and FYNNEI. V lost 3 bases and J 9 bases, leaving 15 bases between the germline ends. CDR3 sequence reads: CASSEMGGPTPQHF. The CDR3 nucleotides are TGTGCCAGCAGTGAGATGGGGGGGCCAACGCCCCAGCATTTT.

This clone was seen only once. This chain links TRBV5-1 with TRBJ1-4; D not resolved. Trimming stripped 0 bases from V and 0 bases from J, with 6 bases between. The CDR3 length is 15 residues. In germline, CDR1 is SGHRS, CDR2 YFSETQ. The CDR3 DNA reads as TGCGCCAGCAGCTTGGGGCTAGCAACTAATGAAAAACTGTTTTTT. As protein: CASSLGLATNEKLFF.

This clone was recorded a few times. The chain combines TRBV4-3 with TRBJ2-3, with 11 bases identical to TRBD2. CDR1 and CDR2 from the germline V gene are LGHNA and YSLEER. The CDR3 totals 18 residues. J was trimmed by 2 bases and V by 1 base; bases with no gene match: 8. The CDR3 spells CASSQATLAGGDTDTQYF. The CDR3 DNA reads TGCGCCAGCAGCCAAGCGACGCTAGCGGGGGGAGACACAGATACGCAGTATTTT.

In DNA form, the CDR3 reads TGTGCCTGGAGTTTGCAGACAGATACGCAGTATTTT. As protein: CAWSLQTDTQYF. The V and J genes are TRBV30 and TRBJ2-3; D unclear. Germline V lookup: CDR1 GTSNPN, CDR2 SVGIG (reference sequence). V was trimmed by 2 bases and J by 3 bases, leaving 6 bases between them. The CDR3 spans 12 residues.

V gene TRBV7-6 combines with J gene TRBJ1-2, with D possibly TRBD1 on 6 matching bases. Trimming pared 2 bases from V and 4 bases from J, leaving 8 bases between. The germline V gene has CDR1 SGHVS and CDR2 FNYEAQ. The CDR3 covers 13 residues. CDR3 protein: CASSLSRGYGYTF. CDR3 nucleotide sequence: TGTGCCAGCAGCTTATCCAGGGGCTATGGCTACACCTTC.

The genes are TRBV7-7 and TRBJ2-5; tentatively, D is TRBD1 (7 bases). V was shortened by 5 bases and J by 9 bases, with 19 bases between the two germline ends. This CDR3 has 14 residues. Germline V CDR1 and CDR2: SSHAT, FNYEAQ (reference sequence). The CDR3 DNA follows: TGTGCCAGCAGCGCGGGGACAGATCTTGTGTCCCAGTACTTC. Amino acid sequence: CASSAGTDLVSQYF.

This chain joins TRBV28 and TRBJ2-7; 7 nucleotides match TRBD2. With V trimmed by 8 bases and J by 4 bases, 14 bases remained unmatched. Looked up from germline, CDR1 is MDHEN and CDR2 is SYDVKM. This CDR3 region has 15 residues. Here the CDR3 reads CASAYTSVSPYEQYF. The DNA of the CDR3 is TGTGCCAGCGCTTACACTAGCGTCAGCCCGTACGAGCAGTACTTC.

This clone was picked up a small number of times. The chain has TRBV5-4 and TRBJ2-5; a possible D gene is TRBD1 (6 bases). Germline CDR1 reads SGHNT; CDR2 reads YYREEE (reference sequence). V was shortened by 5 bases and J by 1 base, with 9 bases between the two germline ends. This CDR3 has 13 amino acids. The chain's CDR3 is CASRPTGQETQYF. CDR3 in DNA: TGTGCCAGCAGACCGACAGGCCAAGAGACCCAGTACTTC. The complete variable domain, with remaining parts taken from reference TRBV5-4 and TRBJ2-5, reads ETGVTQSPTHLIKTRGQQVTLRCSSQSGHNTVSWYQQALGQGPQFIFQYYREEENGRGNFPPRFSGLQFPNYSSELNVNALELDDSALYLCASRPTGQETQYFGPGTRLLVL.